These T cell receptor beta chains were read from a single sample in a study of tumor-infiltrating lymphocytes in oesophageal squamous cell carcinoma. TCRdb reanalysed the PCR reads using MiXCR and keeps one entry per CDR3 protein. The table shows 15,000 to 20,000 distinct CDR3 sequences, with about 50% occurring only once. The sequenced sample consisted of normal esophageal tissue next to the tumor. All receptors come from a female donor with esophageal squamous cell carcinoma. Both conserved end residues are part of each CDR3. A D gene is named only where the DNA matches it firmly. Clone size is shown for a subset of rows, as once, few, many or a class of expanded clone.

j_call | v_call | d_call | clone_size | cdr3_aa | cdr3_nt
TRBJ1-4 | TRBV7-9 | NA | many | CASSLTIAWVGEEKLFF | TGTGCCAGCAGCCTTACTATCGCCTGGGTCGGAGAGGAAAAACTGTTTTTT
TRBJ1-2 | TRBV7-2 | NA | once | CASSLAKGENTGYTF | TGTGCCAGCAGCTTAGCGAAGGGCGAAAACACGGGCTACACCTTC
TRBJ2-6 | TRBV12-3/TRBV12-4 | TRBD1 | few | CASSLGGGPRSGANVLTF | TGTGCCAGCAGTTTAGGAGGGGGCCCTAGGTCTGGGGCCAACGTCCTGACTTTC
TRBJ1-2 | TRBV6-1 | NA | once | CASSEVSGASGYTF | TGTGCCAGCAGTGAAGTTTCGGGGGCGAGCGGCTACACCTTC
TRBJ2-5 | TRBV6-1 | NA | few | CASSASTHNSGMETQYF | TGTGCCAGCAGTGCTTCTACTCATAACAGTGGTATGGAGACCCAGTACTTC
TRBJ1-5 | TRBV2 | NA | NA | CASSRQDQPQQF | TGTGCCAGCAGTCGGCAAGATCAGCCCCAGCAGTTT
TRBJ1-1 | TRBV12-3/TRBV12-4 | TRBD1 | NA | CASSRLGTGPMNTEAFF | TGTGCCAGCAGCAGACTCGGGACAGGACCGATGAACACTGAAGCTTTCTTT
TRBJ2-5 | TRBV12-3/TRBV12-4 | NA | NA | CASSLSRVETQYF | TGTGCCAGCAGTCTTAGTAGGGTAGAGACCCAGTACTTC
TRBJ1-5 | TRBV10-3 | TRBD1 | NA | CAISEQGAGNQPQHF | TGTGCCATCAGTGAACAGGGGGCTGGAAATCAGCCCCAGCATTTT
TRBJ1-2 | TRBV6-1 | NA | many | CASSLQTGLNYGYTF | TGTGCCAGCAGTTTGCAAACAGGATTAAACTATGGCTACACCTTC
TRBJ1-6 | TRBV20-1 | NA | many | CSAIYRDRLSSYNSPLHF | TGCAGTGCTATCTACCGGGACCGCCTGAGCTCCTATAATTCACCCCTCCACTTT
TRBJ1-1 | TRBV6-6 | NA | many | CASSYLEFTEAFF | TGTGCCAGCAGTTACCTAGAATTCACTGAAGCTTTCTTT
TRBJ2-7 | TRBV12-3/TRBV12-4 | NA | few | CASSDETSYEQYF | TGTGCCAGCAGTGATGAGACTTCCTACGAGCAGTACTTC
TRBJ2-7 | TRBV11-2 | NA | NA | CACGENTGMYEQYF | TGTGCCTGCGGCGAAAATACAGGGATGTACGAGCAGTACTTC
TRBJ1-2 | TRBV6-1 | NA | many | CASSGSSYGYTF | TGTGCCAGCAGTGGTAGTTCCTATGGCTACACCTTC
TRBJ2-1 | TRBV12-3/TRBV12-4 | NA | NA | CASSLGGGNYNEQFF | TGTGCCAGCAGTTTAGGGGGCGGGAATTACAATGAGCAGTTCTTC
TRBJ1-2 | TRBV24-1 | NA | many | CATSPTGSYGYTF | TGTGCCACCAGTCCAACAGGGAGCTATGGCTACACCTTC
TRBJ2-7 | TRBV7-3 | NA | few | CASSPREAEGDEQYF | TGTGCCAGCAGTCCTCGCGAGGCGGAAGGCGATGAGCAGTACTTC
TRBJ2-3 | TRBV7-9 | NA | medium-sized | CASSLAGASQEYF | TGTGCCAGCAGCTTAGCTGGGGCTAGTCAGGAGTATTTT
TRBJ2-7 | TRBV3-1 | TRBD2 | NA | CASSPYSGRAGEQYF | TGTGCCAGCAGCCCGTATAGCGGGAGGGCCGGGGAGCAGTACTTC
TRBJ2-7 | TRBV6-1 | TRBD1 | once | CASSGGTGESEQYF | TGTGCCAGCAGTGGCGGGACAGGGGAAAGCGAGCAGTACTTC
TRBJ2-2 | TRBV3-1 | NA | NA | CASSQASRSGELFF | TGTGCCAGCAGCCAAGCATCCAGGTCCGGGGAGCTGTTTTTT
TRBJ2-3 | TRBV7-2 | TRBD1 | NA | CASSLDYRGTQYF | TGTGCCAGCAGCTTAGACTACAGGGGAACGCAGTATTTT
TRBJ2-7 | TRBV7-2 | TRBD2 | NA | CASSRLAGENGEQYF | TGTGCCAGCAGCCGTCTAGCGGGAGAAAACGGTGAGCAGTACTTC
TRBJ2-7 | TRBV14 | NA | many | CASAPTGGGLTYEQYF | TGTGCCAGCGCGCCGACCGGGGGCGGTTTAACCTACGAGCAGTACTTC
TRBJ2-5 | TRBV11-3 | TRBD1 | NA | CASSLRDSRIRTQYF | TGTGCCAGCAGCTTACGGGACAGCCGAATTAGGACCCAGTACTTC
TRBJ2-1 | TRBV6-2/TRBV6-3 | TRBD2 | many | CASSYSLEAGGGYNEQFF | TGTGCCAGCAGTTACTCCCTCGAAGCGGGAGGGGGCTACAATGAGCAGTTCTTC
TRBJ2-3 | TRBV30 | TRBD2 | NA | CAWGLVSGSFTDTQYF | TGTGCCTGGGGGCTGGTTAGCGGGAGTTTCACAGATACGCAGTATTTT
TRBJ2-7 | TRBV11-2 | NA | NA | CASSLTGLSLYEQYF | TGTGCCAGCAGCTTAACAGGGCTGTCCCTCTACGAGCAGTACTTC
TRBJ2-3 | TRBV20-1 | TRBD1 | many | CSASTGADTQYF | TGCAGTGCTAGTACAGGGGCGGATACGCAGTATTTT
TRBJ2-1 | TRBV28 | TRBD2 | NA | CASTAGLADYNEQFF | TGTGCCAGCACCGCAGGACTAGCGGATTACAATGAGCAGTTCTTC
TRBJ2-7 | TRBV11-2 | NA | NA | CASSYGTQAEQYF | TGTGCCAGCAGCTATGGGACTCAAGCCGAGCAGTACTTC
TRBJ2-3 | TRBV12-3/TRBV12-4 | NA | NA | CATAPSTDTQYF | TGTGCCACGGCACCAAGCACAGATACGCAGTATTTT
TRBJ2-7 | TRBV7-3 | TRBD2 | hyperexpanded | CASSPMGGVHEQYF | TGTGCCAGCAGCCCGATGGGGGGGGTCCACGAGCAGTACTTC
TRBJ2-7 | TRBV7-8 | TRBD2 | many | CASSLLLAGGESVLEQYF | TGTGCCAGCAGCTTATTGCTAGCGGGAGGAGAGAGCGTCCTCGAGCAGTACTTC
TRBJ2-1 | TRBV27 | NA | NA | CASSSRSSYNEQFF | TGTGCCAGCAGTTCCAGGAGCTCCTACAATGAGCAGTTCTTC
TRBJ1-2 | TRBV14 | NA | many | CASSQDSSFRFGYTF | TGTGCCAGCAGCCAAGACTCCAGCTTCAGGTTTGGCTACACCTTC
TRBJ1-1 | TRBV5-6 | TRBD1 | NA | CASSAGGSEAFF | TGTGCCAGCAGCGCAGGGGGTTCTGAAGCTTTCTTT
TRBJ2-2 | TRBV19 | NA | few | CASNFRGTTGELFF | TGTGCCAGCAACTTCCGGGGAACCACCGGGGAGCTGTTTTTT